This T cell receptor (beta chain) was found in a study of blood T cells in healthy people across ages. With a J-beta primer mix and a sample-barcoded 5' primer, a second PCR ran about 6 to 11 cycles. TCRdb reprocessed the 5' RACE reads with MiXCR, giving one entry per CDR3 protein. The sample has approximately 770,000 distinct CDR3 sequences, nearly 60% seen once. CDR3 size: 15 residues. The V gene's germline CDR1 is SQVTM and CDR2 ANQGSEA. With V trimmed by 5 bases and J by 1 base, 9 bases remained unmatched. Every donor provided around 9.3 milliliters of peripheral blood. The chain couples TRBV29-1 to TRBJ2-5, with 8 bases aligning to TRBD1. The sequence was collected from a man younger than 45 in good health. The source material was blood. CDR3 nucleotide sequence: TGCAGCGTTTACACTGGGACAGGAGGCCAAGAGACCCAGTACTTC. This encodes CSVYTGTGGQETQYF. The complete variable domain, with remaining parts taken from reference TRBV29-1 and TRBJ2-5, reads SAVISQKPSRDICQRGTSLTIQCQVDSQVTMMFWYRQQPGQSLTLIATANQGSEATYESGFVIDKFPISRPNLTFSTLTVSNMSPEDSSIYLCSVYTGTGGQETQYFGPGTRLLVL.